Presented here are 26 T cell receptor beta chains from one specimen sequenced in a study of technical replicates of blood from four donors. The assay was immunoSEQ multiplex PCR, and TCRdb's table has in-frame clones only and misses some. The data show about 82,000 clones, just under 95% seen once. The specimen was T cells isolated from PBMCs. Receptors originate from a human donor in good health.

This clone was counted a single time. As DNA, the CDR3 is TGTGCCAGCAGTACAGGATTCCACGAGCAGTACTTC. Translation gives CASSTGFHEQYF. V is TRBV6-5 and J is TRBJ2-7; perhaps TRBD1 as D (5 bases). This CDR3 has 12 amino acids. Germline V gives CDR1 MNHEY, CDR2 SVGAGI. With 5 bases removed from V and 5 bases from J, the gap between germline ends came to 10 bases.

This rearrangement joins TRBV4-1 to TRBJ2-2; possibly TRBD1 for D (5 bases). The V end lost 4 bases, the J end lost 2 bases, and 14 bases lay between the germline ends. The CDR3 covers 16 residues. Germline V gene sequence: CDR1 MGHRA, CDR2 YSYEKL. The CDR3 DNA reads TGCGCCAGCAGCCCTCCCCGGACAAGTAACACCGGGGAGCTGTTTTTT. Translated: CASSPPRTSNTGELFF.

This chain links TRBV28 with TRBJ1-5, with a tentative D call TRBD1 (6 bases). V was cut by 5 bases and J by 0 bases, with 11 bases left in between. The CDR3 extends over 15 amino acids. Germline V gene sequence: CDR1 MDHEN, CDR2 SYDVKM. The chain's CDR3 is CASSLQGNSNQPQHF. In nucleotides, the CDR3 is TGTGCCAGCAGTCTACAGGGTAATAGCAATCAGCCCCAGCATTTT. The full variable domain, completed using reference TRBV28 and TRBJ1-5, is DVKVTQSSRYLVKRTGEKVFLECVQDMDHENMFWYRQDPGLGLRLIYFSYDVKMKEKGDIPEGYSVSREKKERFSLILESASTNQTSMYLCASSLQGNSNQPQHFGDGTRLSIL.

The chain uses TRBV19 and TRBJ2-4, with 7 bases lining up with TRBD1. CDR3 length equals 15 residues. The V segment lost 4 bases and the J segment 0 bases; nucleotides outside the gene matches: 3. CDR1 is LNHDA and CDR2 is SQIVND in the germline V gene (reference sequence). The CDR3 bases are TGTGCCAGTAGTAGAGGGGGCCTAGCCAAAAACATTCAGTACTTC. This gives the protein CASSRGGLAKNIQYF.

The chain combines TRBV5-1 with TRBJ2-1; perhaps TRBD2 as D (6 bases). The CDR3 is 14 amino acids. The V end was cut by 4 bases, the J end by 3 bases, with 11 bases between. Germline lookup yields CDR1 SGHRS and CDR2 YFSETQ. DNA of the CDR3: TGCGCCAGCAGCAACGGGCGGGACTACAATGAGCAGTTCTTC. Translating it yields CASSNGRDYNEQFF.

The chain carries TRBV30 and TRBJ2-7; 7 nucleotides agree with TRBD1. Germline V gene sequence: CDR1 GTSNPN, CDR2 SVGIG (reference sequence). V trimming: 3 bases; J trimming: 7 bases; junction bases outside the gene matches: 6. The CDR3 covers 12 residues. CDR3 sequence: CAWSSTGVEQYF. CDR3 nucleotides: TGTGCCTGGAGCTCAACAGGGGTTGAGCAGTACTTC.

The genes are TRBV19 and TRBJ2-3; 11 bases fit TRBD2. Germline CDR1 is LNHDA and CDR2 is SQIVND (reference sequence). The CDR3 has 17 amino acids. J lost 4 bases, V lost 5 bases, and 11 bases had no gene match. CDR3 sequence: CASSARRLAGPPDTQYF. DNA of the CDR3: TGTGCCAGTAGTGCCCGTAGACTAGCGGGACCCCCAGATACGCAGTATTTT.

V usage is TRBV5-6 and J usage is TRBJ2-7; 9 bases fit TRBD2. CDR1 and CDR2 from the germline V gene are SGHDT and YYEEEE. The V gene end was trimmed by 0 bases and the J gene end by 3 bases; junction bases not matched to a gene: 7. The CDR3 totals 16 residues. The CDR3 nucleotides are TGTGCCAGCAGCTTGGCCCCAGCGGGAGGCATCTACGAGCAGTACTTC. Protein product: CASSLAPAGGIYEQYF.

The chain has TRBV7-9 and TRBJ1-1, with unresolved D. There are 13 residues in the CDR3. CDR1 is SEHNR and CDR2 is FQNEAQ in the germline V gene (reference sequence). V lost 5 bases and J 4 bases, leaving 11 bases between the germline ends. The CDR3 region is CASSPSLGTEAFF. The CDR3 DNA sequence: TGTGCCAGCAGCCCTAGCCTGGGCACTGAAGCTTTCTTT. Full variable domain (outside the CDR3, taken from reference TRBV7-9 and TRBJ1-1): DTGVSQNPRHKITKRGQNVTFRCDPISEHNRLYWYRQTLGQGPEFLTYFQNEAQLEKSRLLSDRFSAERPKGSFSTLEIQRTEQGDSAMYLCASSPSLGTEAFFGQGTRLTVV.

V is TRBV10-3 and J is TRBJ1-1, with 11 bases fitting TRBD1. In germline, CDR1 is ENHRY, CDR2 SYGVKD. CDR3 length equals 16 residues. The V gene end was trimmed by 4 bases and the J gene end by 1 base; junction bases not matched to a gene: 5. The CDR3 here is CAISGTGGLGNTEAFF. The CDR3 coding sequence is TGTGCCATCAGTGGGACAGGGGGCCTAGGGAACACTGAAGCTTTCTTT.

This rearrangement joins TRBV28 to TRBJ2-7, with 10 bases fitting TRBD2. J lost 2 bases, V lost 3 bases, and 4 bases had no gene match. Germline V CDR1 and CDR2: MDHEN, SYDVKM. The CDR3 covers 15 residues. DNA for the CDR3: TGTGCCAGCAGTTTGACTAGCGGGTGGGCCTACGAGCAGTACTTC. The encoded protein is CASSLTSGWAYEQYF. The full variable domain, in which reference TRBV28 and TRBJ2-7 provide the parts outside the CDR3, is DVKVTQSSRYLVKRTGEKVFLECVQDMDHENMFWYRQDPGLGLRLIYFSYDVKMKEKGDIPEGYSVSREKKERFSLILESASTNQTSMYLCASSLTSGWAYEQYFGPGTRLTVT.

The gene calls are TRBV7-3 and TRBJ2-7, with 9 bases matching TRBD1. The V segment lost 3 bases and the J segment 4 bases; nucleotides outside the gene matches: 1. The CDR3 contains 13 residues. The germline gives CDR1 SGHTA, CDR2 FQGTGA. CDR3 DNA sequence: TGTGCCAGCAGCTTCGGGACAGGGTACGAGCAGTACTTC. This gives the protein CASSFGTGYEQYF.

The chain's CDR3 is CASSHTSGSTYEQYF. The CDR3 coding sequence is TGCGCCAGCAGCCACACTAGCGGGAGCACCTACGAGCAGTACTTC. The rearrangement joins TRBV4-1 to TRBJ2-7; 11 bases line up with TRBD2. Germline V CDR1 and CDR2: MGHRA, YSYEKL. The CDR3 totals 15 residues. Trimming at V came to 3 bases and at J to 2 bases, leaving 3 bases not matched to a gene.

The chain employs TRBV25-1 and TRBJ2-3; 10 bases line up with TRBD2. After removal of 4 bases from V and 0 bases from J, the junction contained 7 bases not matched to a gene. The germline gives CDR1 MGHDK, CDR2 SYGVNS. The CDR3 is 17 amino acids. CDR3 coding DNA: TGTGCCAGCAGTGGCCGGGGACTAGCGATCAGCACAGATACGCAGTATTTT. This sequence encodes CASSGRGLAISTDTQYF.

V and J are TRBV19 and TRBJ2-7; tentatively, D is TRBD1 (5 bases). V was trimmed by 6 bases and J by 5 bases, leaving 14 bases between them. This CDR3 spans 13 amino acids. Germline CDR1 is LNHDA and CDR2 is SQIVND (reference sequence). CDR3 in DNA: TGTGCCAGTAGAATGCAGGGCGGAGACGAGCAGTACTTC. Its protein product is CASRMQGGDEQYF. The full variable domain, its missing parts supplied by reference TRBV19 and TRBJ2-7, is DGGITQSPKYLFRKEGQNVTLSCEQNLNHDAMYWYRQDPGQGLRLIYYSQIVNDFQKGDIAEGYSVSREKKESFPLTVTSAQKNPTAFYLCASRMQGGDEQYFGPGTRLTVT.

The CDR3 DNA reads TGTGCCAGCAGCTTATATCCCGGGGAGCTGTTTTTT. As protein: CASSLYPGELFF. The chain carries TRBV7-9 and TRBJ2-2; D is ambiguous. The germline V gene has CDR1 SEHNR and CDR2 FQNEAQ (reference sequence). The CDR3 contains 12 residues. The V end lost 2 bases, the J end lost 6 bases, and 4 bases lay between the germline ends.

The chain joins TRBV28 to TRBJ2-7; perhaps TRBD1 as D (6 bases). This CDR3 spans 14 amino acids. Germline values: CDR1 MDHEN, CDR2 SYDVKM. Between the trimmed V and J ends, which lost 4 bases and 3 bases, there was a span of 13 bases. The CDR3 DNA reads TGTGCCAGCAGTTCCGGGACATACTTCTACGAGCAGTACTTC. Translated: CASSSGTYFYEQYF.

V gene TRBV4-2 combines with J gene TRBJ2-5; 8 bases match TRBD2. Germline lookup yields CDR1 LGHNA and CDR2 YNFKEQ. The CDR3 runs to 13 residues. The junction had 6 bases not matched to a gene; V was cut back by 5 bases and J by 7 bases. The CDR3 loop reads CASSGGLAGTQYF. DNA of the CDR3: TGTGCCAGCAGCGGCGGACTAGCCGGGACCCAGTACTTC.

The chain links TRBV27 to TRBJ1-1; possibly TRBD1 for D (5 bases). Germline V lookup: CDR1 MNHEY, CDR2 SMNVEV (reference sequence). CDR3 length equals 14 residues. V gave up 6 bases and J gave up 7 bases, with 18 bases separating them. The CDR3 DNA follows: TGTGCCAGCAGACTATTATGGGGGGATGGTGAAGCTTTCTTT. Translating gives CASRLLWGDGEAFF.

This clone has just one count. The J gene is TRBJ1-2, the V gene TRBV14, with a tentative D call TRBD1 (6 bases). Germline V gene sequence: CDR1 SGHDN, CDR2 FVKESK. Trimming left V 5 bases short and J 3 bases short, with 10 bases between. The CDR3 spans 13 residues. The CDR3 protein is CASSLGQYYGYTF. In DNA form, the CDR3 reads TGTGCCAGCAGCTTAGGACAGTACTATGGCTACACCTTC.

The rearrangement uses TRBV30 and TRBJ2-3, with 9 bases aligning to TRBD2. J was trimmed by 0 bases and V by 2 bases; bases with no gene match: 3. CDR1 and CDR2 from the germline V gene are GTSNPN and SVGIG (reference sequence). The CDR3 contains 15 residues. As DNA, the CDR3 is TGTGCCTGGAGTTCACTAGCGGGTAGCACAGATACGCAGTATTTT. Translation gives CAWSSLAGSTDTQYF.

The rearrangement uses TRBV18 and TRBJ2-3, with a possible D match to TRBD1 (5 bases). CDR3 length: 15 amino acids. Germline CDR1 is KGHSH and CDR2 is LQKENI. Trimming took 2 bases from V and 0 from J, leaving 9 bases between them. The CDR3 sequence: CASSPGAQSTDTQYF. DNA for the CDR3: TGTGCCAGCTCACCAGGGGCCCAAAGCACAGATACGCAGTATTTT.

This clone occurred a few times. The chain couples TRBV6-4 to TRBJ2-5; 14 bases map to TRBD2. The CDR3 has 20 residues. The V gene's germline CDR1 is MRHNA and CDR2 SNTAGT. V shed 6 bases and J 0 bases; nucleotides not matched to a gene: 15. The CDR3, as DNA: TGTGCCAGCAGGCGGGGACAGATGGGACTAGCGGGAGAGGACCAAGAGACCCAGTACTTC. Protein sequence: CASRRGQMGLAGEDQETQYF.

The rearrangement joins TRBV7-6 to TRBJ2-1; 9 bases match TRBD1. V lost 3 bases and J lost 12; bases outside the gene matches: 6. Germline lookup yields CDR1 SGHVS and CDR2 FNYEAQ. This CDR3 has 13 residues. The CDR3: CASSFSPTGGQFF. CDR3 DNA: TGTGCCAGCAGCTTTTCCCCGACAGGGGGGCAGTTCTTC.

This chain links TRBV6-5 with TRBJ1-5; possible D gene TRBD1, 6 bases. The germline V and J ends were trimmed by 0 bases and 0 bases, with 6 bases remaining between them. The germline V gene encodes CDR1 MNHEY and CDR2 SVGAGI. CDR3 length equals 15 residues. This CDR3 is CASSYSTGSNQPQHF. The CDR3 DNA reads TGTGCCAGCAGTTACTCGACAGGTAGCAATCAGCCCCAGCATTTT.

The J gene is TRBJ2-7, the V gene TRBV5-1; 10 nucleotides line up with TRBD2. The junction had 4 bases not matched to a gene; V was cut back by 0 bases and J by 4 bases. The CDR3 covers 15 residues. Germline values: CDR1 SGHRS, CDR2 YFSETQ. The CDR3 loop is CASSLASGRGYEQYF. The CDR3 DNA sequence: TGCGCCAGCAGCTTGGCTAGCGGGAGAGGTTACGAGCAGTACTTC. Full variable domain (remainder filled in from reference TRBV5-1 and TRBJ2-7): KAGVTQTPRYLIKTRGQQVTLSCSPISGHRSVSWYQQTPGQGLQFLFEYFSETQRNKGNFPGRFSGRQFSNSRSEMNVSTLELGDSALYLCASSLASGRGYEQYFGPGTRLTVT.